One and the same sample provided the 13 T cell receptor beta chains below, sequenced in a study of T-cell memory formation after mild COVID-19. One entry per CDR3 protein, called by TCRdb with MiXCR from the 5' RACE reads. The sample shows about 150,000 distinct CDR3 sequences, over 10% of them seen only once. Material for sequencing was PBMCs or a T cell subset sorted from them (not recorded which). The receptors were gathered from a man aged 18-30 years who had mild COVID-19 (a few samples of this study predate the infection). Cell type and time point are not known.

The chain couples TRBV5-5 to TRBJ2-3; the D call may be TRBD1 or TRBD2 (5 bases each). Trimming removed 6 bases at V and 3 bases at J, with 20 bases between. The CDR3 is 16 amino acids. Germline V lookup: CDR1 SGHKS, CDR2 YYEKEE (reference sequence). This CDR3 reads CASIKRQGVSTDTQYF. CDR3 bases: TGTGCCAGCATCAAAAGGCAGGGAGTGAGTACAGATACGCAGTATTTT.

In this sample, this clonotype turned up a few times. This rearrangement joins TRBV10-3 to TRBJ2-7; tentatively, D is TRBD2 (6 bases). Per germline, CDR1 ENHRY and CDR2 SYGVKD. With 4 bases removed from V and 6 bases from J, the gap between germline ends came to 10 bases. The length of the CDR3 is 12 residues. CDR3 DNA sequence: TGTGCCATCAGTGTGGGAGGTGGCGAGCAGTACGTC. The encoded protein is CAISVGGGEQYV.

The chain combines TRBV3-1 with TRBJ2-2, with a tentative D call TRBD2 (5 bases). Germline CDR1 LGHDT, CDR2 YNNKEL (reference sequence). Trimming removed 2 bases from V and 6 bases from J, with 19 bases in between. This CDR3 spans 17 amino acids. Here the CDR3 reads CASSQRGLGRPPGELFF. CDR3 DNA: TGTGCCAGCAGCCAAAGAGGGCTTGGTCGTCCTCCCGGGGAGCTGTTTTTT.

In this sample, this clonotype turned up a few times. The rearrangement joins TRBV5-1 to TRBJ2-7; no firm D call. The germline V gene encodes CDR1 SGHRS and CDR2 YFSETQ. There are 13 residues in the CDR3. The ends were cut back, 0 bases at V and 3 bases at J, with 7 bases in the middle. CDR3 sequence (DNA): TGCGCCAGCAGCTTGGGCCAGATCTACGAGCAGTACTTC. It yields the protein CASSLGQIYEQYF.

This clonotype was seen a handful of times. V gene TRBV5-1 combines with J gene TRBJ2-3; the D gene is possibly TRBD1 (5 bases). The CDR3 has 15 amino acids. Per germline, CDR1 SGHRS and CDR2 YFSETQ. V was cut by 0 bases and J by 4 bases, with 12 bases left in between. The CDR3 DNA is TGCGCCAGCAGCTTGGTTGGCGCCAGGGCAGATACGCAGTATTTT. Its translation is CASSLVGARADTQYF. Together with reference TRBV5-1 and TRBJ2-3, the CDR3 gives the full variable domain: KAGVTQTPRYLIKTRGQQVTLSCSPISGHRSVSWYQQTPGQGLQFLFEYFSETQRNKGNFPGRFSGRQFSNSRSEMNVSTLELGDSALYLCASSLVGARADTQYFGPGTRLTVL.

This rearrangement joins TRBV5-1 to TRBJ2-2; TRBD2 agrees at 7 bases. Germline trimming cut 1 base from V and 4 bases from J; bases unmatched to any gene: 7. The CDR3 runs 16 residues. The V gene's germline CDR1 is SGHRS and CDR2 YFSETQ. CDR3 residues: CASSLSAAGLTGELFF. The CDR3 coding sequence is TGCGCCAGCAGCTTGAGCGCAGCGGGGCTCACCGGGGAGCTGTTTTTT.

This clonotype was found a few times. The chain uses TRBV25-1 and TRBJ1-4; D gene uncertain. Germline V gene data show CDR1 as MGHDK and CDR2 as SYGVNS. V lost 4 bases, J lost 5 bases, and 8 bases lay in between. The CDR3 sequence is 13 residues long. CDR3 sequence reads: CASSARENEKLFF. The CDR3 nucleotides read TGTGCCAGCAGTGCACGGGAGAATGAAAAACTGTTTTTT.

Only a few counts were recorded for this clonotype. Here the CDR3 DNA reads TGTGCCACCTCGGGCCTCGGAGGGGCAGATACGCAGTATTTT. This codes for CATSGLGGADTQYF. The chain couples TRBV24-1 to TRBJ2-3; possibly TRBD2 for D (6 bases). CDR3 size: 14 residues. V was trimmed by 9 bases and J by 4 bases, leaving 16 bases between them. Per the germline V gene, CDR1 is KGHDR and CDR2 is SFDVKD.

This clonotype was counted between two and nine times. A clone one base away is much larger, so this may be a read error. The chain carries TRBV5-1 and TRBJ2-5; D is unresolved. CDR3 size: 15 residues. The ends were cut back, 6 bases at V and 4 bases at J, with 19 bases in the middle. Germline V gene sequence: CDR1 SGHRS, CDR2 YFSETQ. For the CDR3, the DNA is TGCGCCAGCACCGAAGGACGCCAGTCGGCAGAGACCCAGTACTTC. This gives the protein CASTEGRQSAETQYF.

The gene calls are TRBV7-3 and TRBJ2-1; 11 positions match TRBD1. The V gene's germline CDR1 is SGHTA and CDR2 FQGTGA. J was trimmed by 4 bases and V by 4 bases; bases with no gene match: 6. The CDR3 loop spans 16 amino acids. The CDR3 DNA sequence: TGTGCCAGCAGCTCCCCCGGGACAGGGGGTTACAATGAGCAGTTCTTC. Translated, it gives CASSSPGTGGYNEQFF.

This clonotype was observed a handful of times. CDR3 coding DNA: TGCAGTGCGACTGGGGGCCAGATAGAGACCCAGTACTTC. Protein: CSATGGQIETQYF. V gene TRBV20-1 combines with J gene TRBJ2-5; D perhaps matches TRBD1 (6 bases). With 6 bases removed from V and 4 bases from J, the gap between germline ends came to 15 bases. The CDR3 is 13 residues long. The germline gives CDR1 DFQATT, CDR2 SNEGSKA (reference sequence).

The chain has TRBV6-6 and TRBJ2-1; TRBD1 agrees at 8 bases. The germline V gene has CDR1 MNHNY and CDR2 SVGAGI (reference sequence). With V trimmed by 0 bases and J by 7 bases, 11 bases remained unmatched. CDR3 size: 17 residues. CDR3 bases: TGTGCCAGCAGTTACTCGGGGGACGGGACAGGTCGGAATGAGCAGTTCTTC. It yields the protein CASSYSGDGTGRNEQFF.

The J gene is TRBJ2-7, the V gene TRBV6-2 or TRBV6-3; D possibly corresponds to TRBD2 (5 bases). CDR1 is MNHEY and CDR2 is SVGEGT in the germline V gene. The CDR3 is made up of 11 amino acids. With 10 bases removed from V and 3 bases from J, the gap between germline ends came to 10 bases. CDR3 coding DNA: TGTGCCATCCGAGGGTTCTACGAGCAGTACTTC. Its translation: CAIRGFYEQYF.